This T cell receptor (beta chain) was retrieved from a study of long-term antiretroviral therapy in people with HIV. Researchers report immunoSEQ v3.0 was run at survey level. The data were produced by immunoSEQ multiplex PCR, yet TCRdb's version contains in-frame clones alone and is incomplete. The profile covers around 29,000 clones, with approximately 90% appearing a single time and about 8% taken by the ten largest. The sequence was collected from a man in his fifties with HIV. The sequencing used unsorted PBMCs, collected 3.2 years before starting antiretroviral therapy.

The CDR3, as DNA: TGCGCCAGCAGCTTGGTGGCTAGCTCCTACAATGAGCAGTTCTTC. Protein sequence: CASSLVASSYNEQFF. The V gene is TRBV5-1, the J gene TRBJ2-1; no firm D call. Trimming removed 0 bases at V and 0 bases at J, with 7 bases between. Germline CDR1 and CDR2: SGHRS and YFSETQ. CDR3 length: 15 residues.